A selection of T cell receptor beta chains follows, all from one sample in a study of T cell changes during pregnancy in multiple sclerosis. Data came from immunoSEQ multiplex PCR; TCRdb stores just in-frame clones and leaves some out. Here the sample spans about 52,000 clones, 92% being singletons. This specimen consisted of CD4+ T cells from peripheral blood mononuclear cells, obtained after pregnancy. Receptors originate from a female donor in good health, enrolled as a control in a pregnancy study. Each CDR3 is given with its conserved first and last residue. Fields, in order: clone size, D gene, V gene, J gene, CDR3 protein, CDR3 DNA. The D gene is left open where the match is weak. Only part of the rows carry a size: once, few, many, or a class if the clone is expanded.

>-|-|TRBV18|TRBJ2-4
CASSPRAVEDIQYF
TGTGCCAGCTCACCACGAGCAGTGGAGGACATTCAGTACTTC
>-|TRBD2|TRBV7-2|TRBJ2-5
CASSLASGRGETQYF
TGTGCCAGCAGCTTAGCGAGCGGGAGGGGAGAGACCCAGTACTTC
>-|TRBD1|TRBV7-9|TRBJ1-2
CASSPPPTGGYTF
TGTGCCAGCAGCCCCCCCCCGACAGGGGGCTACACCTTC
>-|TRBD1|TRBV7-8|TRBJ2-1
CASSLHRGNEQFF
TGTGCCAGCAGCCTACACAGGGGCAATGAGCAGTTCTTC
>-|-|TRBV21-1|TRBJ2-7
CASSNQGRRGYEQYF
TGTGCCAGCAGCAACCAGGGCCGACGGGGGTACGAGCAGTACTTC
>-|-|TRBV27|TRBJ2-7
CASSSTRKVYEQYF
TGTGCCAGCAGTTCGACGCGGAAAGTCTACGAGCAGTACTTC
>few|TRBD1|TRBV7-2|TRBJ1-1
CASSLIRGEAFF
TGTGCCAGCAGCTTAATCAGGGGGGAAGCTTTCTTT
>-|TRBD2|TRBV4-1|TRBJ2-1
CASSQAIAGGQYNEQFF
TGCGCCAGCAGCCAAGCGATAGCGGGGGGTCAGTACAATGAGCAGTTCTTC
>-|TRBD1|TRBV2|TRBJ1-2
CASSSRDRGYGYTF
TGTGCCAGCAGCTCTAGGGACAGGGGTTATGGCTACACCTTC
>-|TRBD2|TRBV11-2|TRBJ2-1
CASQSTGGWGQFF
TGTGCCAGCCAATCGACGGGGGGGTGGGGGCAGTTCTTC
>-|TRBD1|TRBV14|TRBJ1-2
CASSHAGTGIYGYTF
TGTGCCAGCAGCCACGCTGGGACAGGGATCTATGGCTACACCTTC
>-|TRBD2|TRBV6-5|TRBJ2-2
CASSYGTRMGGELFF
TGTGCCAGCAGTTACGGGACTAGAATGGGCGGGGAGCTGTTTTTT
>-|-|TRBV29-1|TRBJ2-6
CSVAGLIAGANVLTF
TGCAGCGTTGCGGGTCTGATCGCTGGGGCCAACGTCCTGACTTTC
>-|-|TRBV2|TRBJ2-5
CASSGQRAETQYF
TGTGCCAGCAGTGGTCAGCGCGCGGAGACCCAGTACTTC
>-|-|TRBV29-1|TRBJ1-2
CSVGNAENGYTF
TGCAGCGTCGGGAATGCAGAAAATGGCTACACCTTC
>-|-|TRBV19|TRBJ2-7
CASSKERAYEQYF
TGTGCCAGTAGTAAGGAGAGAGCCTACGAGCAGTACTTC
>-|-|TRBV18|TRBJ1-1
CASSSGQMNTEAFF
TGTGCCAGCTCCTCAGGGCAGATGAACACTGAAGCTTTCTTT
>-|-|TRBV25-1|TRBJ2-3
CASSPGGTSTDTQYF
TGTGCCAGCAGTCCGGGGGGCACTAGCACAGATACGCAGTATTTT
>-|-|TRBV28|TRBJ1-1
CASSLSPSGDTEAFF
TGTGCCAGCAGTTTAAGCCCGTCGGGAGACACTGAAGCTTTCTTT
>-|-|TRBV6-5|TRBJ2-7
CASSWGPFSYEQYF
TGTGCCAGCAGTTGGGGGCCTTTTTCCTACGAGCAGTACTTC